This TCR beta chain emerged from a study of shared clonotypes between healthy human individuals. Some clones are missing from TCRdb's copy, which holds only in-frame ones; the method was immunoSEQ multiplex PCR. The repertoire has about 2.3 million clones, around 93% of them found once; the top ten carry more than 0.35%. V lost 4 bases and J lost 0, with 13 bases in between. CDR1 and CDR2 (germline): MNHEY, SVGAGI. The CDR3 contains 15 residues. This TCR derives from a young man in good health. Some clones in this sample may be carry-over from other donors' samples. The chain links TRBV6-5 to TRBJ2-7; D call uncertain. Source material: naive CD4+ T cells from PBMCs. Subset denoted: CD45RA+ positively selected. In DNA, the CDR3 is TGTGCCAGCAGTTTGAGGCTTACACCCTCCTACGAGCAGTACTTC. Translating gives CASSLRLTPSYEQYF.